Described below is a single TCR beta chain sequence and its context. Authors' methods: Quantification of nucleated cells was approximated via reference gene primer amplification. Sequenced by immunoSEQ multiplex PCR; TCRdb stores in-frame clones only, minus some. That table is the source of V, J and clone size, and D and trimming were worked out from the DNA. The profile covers approximately 170,000 clones, with about 89% appearing a single time and around 3.3% taken by the ten largest. The ends were cut back, 2 bases at V and 7 bases at J, with 9 bases in the middle. Per germline, CDR1 MNHEY and CDR2 SVGAGI. This CDR3 has 12 residues. The data were taken from a study of blood T cell repertoires in COVID-19. As for the study in general: Sample material is recorded as cDNA or gDNA derived from T cells, B-cell-depleted T cells, or PBMCs.

The clonotype was recovered from a man aged 65-85 years with acute or convalescent COVID-19. Sequencing was carried out using peripheral blood. J is TRBJ2-7 and V is TRBV6-5; D is uncertain. Written as DNA, the CDR3 is TGTGCCAGCAGTTACCCACCGACAGAGCAGTACTTC. It encodes CASSYPPTEQYF.